This TCR beta chain emerged from a study of shared clonotypes between healthy human individuals. Study context: Donors had three CD4 naive, three CD4 memory, two CD8 naive and one CD8 memory plate apiece.

The CDR3 is 16 amino acids. Germline-derived CDR1 and CDR2 are MDHEN and SYDVKM. V lost 5 bases to trimming and J lost 9 bases, with 20 bases between them. Clones were read by immunoSEQ multiplex PCR, and TCRdb kept only the in-frame ones, dropping some. The table lists roughly 1 million clones, around 74% of them singletons, with about 1.5% in the top ten. This chain connects TRBV28 to TRBJ1-6; possible D gene TRBD1, 5 bases. What was sequenced was memory CD4+ T cells sorted from blood. Indicated subset: CD45RA-negative fraction. The TCR sequence derives from a man between 18 and 35 years old in good health. CDR3 nucleotide sequence: TGTGCCAGCAGTCCCGCATCGGGGGGAACGGGTTCACCCCTCCACTTT. Translation: CASSPASGGTGSPLHF.